The subject of this entry is one T cell receptor beta chain. What it binds is not known. The sample originates from a study of beta chain features in type 1 diabetes. At the level of the study: Healthy donors resembled patients in age, gender and cell yields.

Every single donor gave one heparinised blood draw, and these averaged about 100 mL. This CDR3 region has 11 residues. Expressed TCRB transcripts were sequenced because the isolated RNA had all been reverse transcribed beforehand. TCRdb's copy holds only in-frame clones and misses some; the assay was immunoSEQ multiplex PCR. The profile shows 150,000 to 200,000 clones, about 13% of them singletons. Study-level points and caveats: There was no resolution here of whether HLA type influences TCRB rearrangement.

Sequencing input: central memory CD4+ T cells from blood. The rearrangement joins TRBV12-2 to TRBJ2-5; the table's TRBD2 call for D was not verified on the DNA. TRBV12-2 is recorded as a pseudogene. The source of this sequence is a woman aged 18 to 35 in good health. The CDR3 DNA reads as TGTGCGTCGGGGGAGCGGGAGACCCAGTACTTC. It translates to CASGERETQYF.